Below, 15 T cell receptor beta chains from the same sample are listed, as sequenced in a study of regulatory T cells in long-lasting Graves disease. Both iRepertoire HTBI primers and Arm-PCR of CDR3 regions were used to build the TCR beta libraries. TCRdb ran MiXCR on the multiplex PCR reads and lists one entry per CDR3 protein. The sample has approximately 310,000 distinct CDR3 sequences; over 15% are singletons. Time point indicated: newly diagnosed GD, antithyroid drugs for less than 3 months. The TCR library was made from RNA extracted from PBMCs. The specimen comprised peripheral blood mononuclear cells (PBMCs), sampled at new diagnosis, from a patient treated with antithyroid drugs. Source of these receptors: a female donor with Graves disease.

This clonotype turned up a few times. This CDR3 fails to terminate in the conserved phenylalanine or tryptophan, so it likely reflects a read error. V usage is TRBV12-3 or TRBV12-4 and J usage is TRBJ2-4, with TRBD2 matching over 8 bases. V shed 5 bases and J 3 bases; nucleotides not matched to a gene: 9. CDR3 length equals 16 residues. The CDR3 sequence: CASSRGGGIVKNIQYL. DNA for the CDR3: TGTGCCAGCAGTCGGGGGGGGGGCATCGTCAAAAACATTCAGTACCTC.

The J gene is TRBJ2-1, the V gene TRBV24-1; D perhaps matches TRBD2 (7 bases). V was cut by 4 bases and J by 6 bases, with 18 bases left in between. Germline V gives CDR1 KGHDR, CDR2 SFDVKD. This CDR3 has 16 residues. CDR3 loop: CATSDRIGGALNEQFF. CDR3 coding DNA: TGTGCCACCAGTGACAGGATAGGGGGGGCTCTCAATGAGCAGTTCTTC.

This clonotype showed up just once. It is likely a read error: a sequence one base away is far more abundant. The chain recombines TRBV28 with TRBJ2-1; no firm D call. This CDR3 region has 16 residues. The V and J ends lost 1 base and 10 bases respectively, with 20 bases between them. In germline, CDR1 is MDHEN, CDR2 SYDVKM. The CDR3 region is CASSLFRALASYEQFF. DNA of the CDR3: TGTGCCAGCAGTTTATTTCGTGCTTTGGCGTCCTACGAGCAGTTCTTC.

This clonotype appeared many times. This chain links TRBV19 with TRBJ2-1; 10 nucleotides align to TRBD2. The germline gives CDR1 LNHDA, CDR2 SQIVND (reference sequence). J lost 12 bases, V lost 3 bases, and 14 bases had no gene match. The CDR3 has 16 residues. This CDR3 reads CASSIRTSGYIVGQFF. DNA of the CDR3: TGTGCCAGTAGTATTCGGACTAGCGGATATATCGTGGGGCAGTTCTTC.

This clonotype was seen a few times. The chain couples TRBV12-3 or TRBV12-4 to TRBJ1-2, with a tentative D call TRBD1 (5 bases). CDR3 size: 15 residues. V was trimmed by 4 bases and J by 0 bases, leaving 12 bases between them. The CDR3 sequence is CASSSYAGSNYGYTF. CDR3 nucleotides: TGTGCCAGCAGTTCCTATGCAGGGTCTAACTATGGCTACACCTTC.

The table lists this clonotype with a few counts. The V call is TRBV5-8, the J call TRBJ2-7; tentatively, D is TRBD2 (6 bases). The CDR3 covers 13 residues. V was clipped by 3 bases and J by 6 bases, with 13 bases between them. From germline, CDR1 is SGHTS and CDR2 YDEGEE. The CDR3 loop reads CASSYTTSSEQYF. In nucleotides, the CDR3 is TGTGCCAGCAGCTACACGACTAGTAGCGAGCAGTACTTC.

There are many counts of this clonotype. The chain is built from TRBV27 and TRBJ2-5; 8 bases agree with TRBD1. Germline-derived CDR1 and CDR2 are MNHEY and SMNVEV (reference sequence). The CDR3 consists of 17 residues. V gave up 5 bases and J gave up 4 bases; unmatched junction bases: 15. Here the CDR3 DNA reads TGTGCCAGCAGTGCCAGGGACAGGAGGGAGGTCAGAGAGACCCAGTACTTC. This codes for CASSARDRREVRETQYF.

This clonotype was observed a single time. The J gene is TRBJ2-3, the V gene TRBV7-3; D possibly corresponds to TRBD2 (6 bases). With 4 bases removed from V and 6 bases from J, the gap between germline ends came to 11 bases. CDR1 SGHTA and CDR2 FQGTGA come from the germline V gene. The CDR3 covers 13 residues. The CDR3 spells CASSYQRGDTQYF. The CDR3 coding sequence is TGTGCCAGCAGCTACCAACGGGGGGATACGCAGTATTTT.

This clonotype showed up many times. CDR3 sequence: CASILGYGANVLTF. CDR3 sequence (DNA): TGTGCCAGCATCTTGGGGTATGGGGCCAACGTCCTGACTTTC. V usage is TRBV12-3 or TRBV12-4 and J usage is TRBJ2-6; no clear D. CDR3 length: 14 amino acids. V shed 7 bases and J shed 3 bases, with 10 bases lying between them.

In this sample, this clonotype turned up a few times. The chain recombines TRBV2 with TRBJ1-4; a possible D gene is TRBD1 (6 bases). Trimming shortened V by 3 bases and J by 4 bases, and 12 bases separated the two germline ends. CDR1 and CDR2 from the germline V gene are SNHLY and FYNNEI. This CDR3 has 15 amino acids. The CDR3 DNA sequence: TGTGCCAGCAGTGATTCTGACAGGATTAATGAAAAACTGTTTTTT. Encoded protein: CASSDSDRINEKLFF.

As for this clonotype: A much larger clone sits a single nucleotide away, making a read error possible. J is TRBJ2-5 and V is TRBV3-1; D may match TRBD1 or TRBD2 (5 bases each). This CDR3 contains 14 residues. CDR1 and CDR2 (germline): LGHDT, YNNKEL (reference sequence). CDR3 sequence (DNA): TGTGCCAGCTGCCAATATCCGGGGCGAGAGACCCAGTACTTC. Its protein product is CASCQYPGRETQYF.

The V call is TRBV12-3 or TRBV12-4, the J call TRBJ1-1; possible D gene TRBD1, 5 bases. Trimming pared 7 bases from V and 4 bases from J, leaving 16 bases between. This CDR3 spans 14 amino acids. CDR3 loop: CASTPVGRATEAFF. The CDR3 nucleotides read TGTGCCAGCACCCCCGTAGGCAGGGCCACTGAAGCTTTCTTT.

The CDR3 DNA sequence: TGTGCCAGCAGTTTACCCCCGGGACAGGGGCGAGCTTTCTTT. It encodes CASSLPPGQGRAFF. The chain uses TRBV28 and TRBJ1-1; 10 nucleotides agree with TRBD1. The V gene's germline CDR1 is MDHEN and CDR2 SYDVKM. V gave up 2 bases and J gave up 10 bases; unmatched junction bases: 7. The length of the CDR3 is 14 residues.

This clonotype was observed a handful of times. The V and J genes are TRBV14 and TRBJ2-1, with no clear D. Trimming left V 1 base short and J 4 bases short, with 8 bases between. CDR1 is SGHDN and CDR2 is FVKESK in the germline V gene. This CDR3 is 14 amino acids long. The DNA of the CDR3 is TGTGCCAGCAGCCAAGTAAACCGGTACAATGAGCAGTTCTTC. Translating gives CASSQVNRYNEQFF.

This clonotype has a handful of counts. Sequence at one end of the junction differs from germline and may be a read error. This sequence joins TRBV12-3 or TRBV12-4 and TRBJ2-1; D is ambiguous. The CDR3 has 18 residues. This chain's CDR3 is CASSPIPRRKGGYNGQFF. The CDR3 nucleotides are TGTGCCAGCAGTCCTATCCCCCGACGGAAGGGTGGCTACAATGGGCAGTTCTTC.